This is a list of T cell receptor beta chains from one sample in a study of T cells in localized non-small cell lung cancer. The table came from immunoSEQ multiplex PCR; TCRdb's copy has only in-frame clones and leaves some out. Seen here are over 70,000 clones, under 95% observed once, and the top ten hold 4.1%. Specimen: PBMCs, collected before any cancer treatment. Receptors originate from a woman between 35 and 75 years old with stage II squamous cell lung carcinoma. Both conserved end residues are trimmed from each CDR3. Each record gives: V gene, J gene, CDR3 protein.

V gene: TRBV6-5; J gene: TRBJ2-3; CDR3 protein: ASRTSGTSFTQY
V gene: TRBV5-1; J gene: TRBJ1-2; CDR3 protein: ASSPGDYGYT
V gene: TRBV10-2; J gene: TRBJ1-1; CDR3 protein: ASSGQGGTEAF
V gene: TRBV5-5; J gene: TRBJ1-1; CDR3 protein: ASSLGENTEAF
V gene: TRBV27; J gene: TRBJ1-2; CDR3 protein: ASSLSAGGNGYT
V gene: TRBV2; J gene: TRBJ1-2; CDR3 protein: ASSNRGLGGYT
V gene: TRBV5-1; J gene: TRBJ2-7; CDR3 protein: ASSLSAGTYEQY
V gene: TRBV5-1; J gene: TRBJ2-5; CDR3 protein: ASSSTGSQRETQY
V gene: TRBV19; J gene: TRBJ2-2; CDR3 protein: ASKGNTGELF
V gene: TRBV28; J gene: TRBJ2-4; CDR3 protein: ASKGGLKYIQY
V gene: TRBV18; J gene: TRBJ1-5; CDR3 protein: ASSRLNQPQH